This entry is about one TCR beta chain. Per the authors' pipeline: Reference gene primer amplification gave nucleated cell count estimates. Using immunoSEQ multiplex PCR, the repertoire was profiled, and TCRdb retains in-frame clones only, with some absent. V and J calls and clone size are as listed in that table; D and trimming were resolved from the DNA. Of 180,000 or so clones in the sample, 80% to 90% are singletons; the top ten hold around 8.2%. The CDR3 has 14 residues. Germline CDR1 and CDR2: SGDLS and YYNGEE. Unmatched junction bases numbered 4, after V lost 3 bases and J lost 9 bases. The sample originates from a study of blood T cell repertoires in COVID-19. Study as a whole: The study drew acute and convalescent COVID-19 samples from the United States, Italy and Spain. T cells, B-cell-depleted T cells, or PBMCs supplied cDNA or gDNA.

The genes are TRBV9 and TRBJ1-6; 9 nucleotides align to TRBD1. The TCR sequence derives from a man aged 55-75 years with acute or convalescent COVID-19. Sequencing was performed on peripheral blood. CDR3 in DNA: TGTGCCAGCAGCGCGGGACAGGGAGGTTCACCCCTCCACTTT. It translates to CASSAGQGGSPLHF.